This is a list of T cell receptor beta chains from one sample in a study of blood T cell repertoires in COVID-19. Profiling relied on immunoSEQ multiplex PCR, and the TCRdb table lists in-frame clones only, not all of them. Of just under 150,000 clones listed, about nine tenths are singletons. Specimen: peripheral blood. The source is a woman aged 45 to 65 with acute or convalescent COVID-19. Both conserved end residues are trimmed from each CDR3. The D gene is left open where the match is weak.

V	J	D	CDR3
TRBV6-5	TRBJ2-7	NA	ASSTLGQPIYEQY
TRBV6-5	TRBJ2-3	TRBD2	ASRRGESTDTQY
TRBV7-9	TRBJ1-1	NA	ASSLVQGSEAF
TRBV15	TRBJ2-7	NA	ATSRDPGLYEQY
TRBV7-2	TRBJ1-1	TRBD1	ASRGTGRTEAF
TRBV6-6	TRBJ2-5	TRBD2	ASSYSRTSDQETQY
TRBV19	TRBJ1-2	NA	ASRFLTENYGYT
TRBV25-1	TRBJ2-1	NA	ASSDYRVSLYNEQF
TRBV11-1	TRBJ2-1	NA	ASSFQRASYNEQF
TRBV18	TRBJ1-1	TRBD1	ASSPGQGLGMNTEAF
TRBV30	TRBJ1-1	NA	AWSVSRVGTEAF
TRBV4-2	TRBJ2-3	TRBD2	ASSQALAGDGTDTQY
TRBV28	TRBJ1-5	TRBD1	ASRGRDRGRQPQH
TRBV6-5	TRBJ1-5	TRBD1	ASRWDRIWQPQH
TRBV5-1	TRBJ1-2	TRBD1	ASSGTGGSGYT
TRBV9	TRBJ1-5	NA	ASSVGGGSQPQH
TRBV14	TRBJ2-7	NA	ASSRLERGYEQY
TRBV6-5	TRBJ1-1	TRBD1	ASSSRQGVGTEAF
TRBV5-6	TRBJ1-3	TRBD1	ASSWGQNDGNTIY
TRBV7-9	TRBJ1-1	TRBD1	ASSWTGEDTEAF
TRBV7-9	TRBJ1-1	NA	ASSLGAPTEAF
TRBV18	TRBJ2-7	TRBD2	ASSPRPGAGGDEQY
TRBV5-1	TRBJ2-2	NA	ASSLPGQTNTGELF
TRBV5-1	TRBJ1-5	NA	ASSLDLRGEPQH
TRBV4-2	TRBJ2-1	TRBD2	ASSQDLAGDGHNEQF
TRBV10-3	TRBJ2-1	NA	AISESGRGAYNEQF
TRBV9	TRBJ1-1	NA	ASTRELRASNTEAF
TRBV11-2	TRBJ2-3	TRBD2	ASSLALAGSGDTQY